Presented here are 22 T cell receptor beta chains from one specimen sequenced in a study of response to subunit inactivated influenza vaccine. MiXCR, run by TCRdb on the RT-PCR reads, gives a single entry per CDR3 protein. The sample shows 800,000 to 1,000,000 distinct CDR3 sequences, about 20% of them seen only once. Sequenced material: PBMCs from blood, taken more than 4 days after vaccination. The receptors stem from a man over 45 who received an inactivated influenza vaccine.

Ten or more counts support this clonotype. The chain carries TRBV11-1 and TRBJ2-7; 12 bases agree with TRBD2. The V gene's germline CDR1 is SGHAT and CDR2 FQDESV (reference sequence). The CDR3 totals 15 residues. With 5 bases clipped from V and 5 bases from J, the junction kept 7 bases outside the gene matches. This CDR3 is CASSTRLAGVDEQYF. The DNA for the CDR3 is TGTGCCAGCAGCACGAGACTAGCGGGAGTAGACGAGCAGTACTTC.

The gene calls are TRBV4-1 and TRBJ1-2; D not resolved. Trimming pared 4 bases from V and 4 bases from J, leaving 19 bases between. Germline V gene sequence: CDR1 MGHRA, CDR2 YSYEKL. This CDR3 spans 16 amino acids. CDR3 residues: CASSPQRPSGGYGYTF. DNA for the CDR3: TGCGCCAGCAGCCCACAGCGGCCCTCCGGTGGCTATGGCTACACCTTC.

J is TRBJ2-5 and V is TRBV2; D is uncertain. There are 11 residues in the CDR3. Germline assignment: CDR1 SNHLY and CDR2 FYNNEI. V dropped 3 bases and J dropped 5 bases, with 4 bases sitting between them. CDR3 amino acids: CASSDWETQYF. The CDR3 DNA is TGTGCCAGCAGTGATTGGGAGACCCAGTACTTC.

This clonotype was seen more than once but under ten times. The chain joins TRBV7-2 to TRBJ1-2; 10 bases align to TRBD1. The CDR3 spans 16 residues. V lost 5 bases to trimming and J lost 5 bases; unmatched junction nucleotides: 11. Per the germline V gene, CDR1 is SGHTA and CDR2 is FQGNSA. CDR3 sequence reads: CASSPGTGALLYGYTF. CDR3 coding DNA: TGTGCCAGCAGCCCGGGGACAGGGGCCCTTCTATATGGCTACACCTTC.

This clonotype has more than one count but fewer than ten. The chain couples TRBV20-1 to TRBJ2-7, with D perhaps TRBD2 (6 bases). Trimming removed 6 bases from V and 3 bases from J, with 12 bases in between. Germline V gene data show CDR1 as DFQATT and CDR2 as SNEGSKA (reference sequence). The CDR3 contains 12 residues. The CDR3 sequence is CSATPGGYEQYF. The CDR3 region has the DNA TGCAGTGCCACCCCCGGGGGCTACGAGCAGTACTTC.

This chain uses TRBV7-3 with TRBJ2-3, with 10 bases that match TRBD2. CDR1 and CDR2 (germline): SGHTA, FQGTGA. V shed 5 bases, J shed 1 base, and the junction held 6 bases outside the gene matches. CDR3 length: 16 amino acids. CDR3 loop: CASSVSGRVGTDTQYF. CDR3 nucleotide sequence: TGTGCCAGCAGCGTGAGCGGGAGGGTCGGCACAGATACGCAGTATTTT.

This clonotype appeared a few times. The CDR3 sequence is CASSFQTYQETQYF. The CDR3 DNA sequence: TGTGCCAGCAGTTTCCAGACGTACCAAGAGACCCAGTACTTC. The chain couples TRBV6-5 to TRBJ2-5, with unresolved D. CDR3 length equals 14 residues. The V end lost 4 bases, the J end lost 0 bases, and 9 bases lay between the germline ends. In germline, CDR1 is MNHEY, CDR2 SVGAGI.

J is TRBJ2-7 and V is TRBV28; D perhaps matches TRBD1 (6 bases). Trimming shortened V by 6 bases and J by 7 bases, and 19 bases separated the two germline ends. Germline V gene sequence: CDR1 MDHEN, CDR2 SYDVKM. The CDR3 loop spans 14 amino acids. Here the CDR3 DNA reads TGTGCCAGCAGCCCTGGACAGCTCGAGTGGGAGCAGTACTTC. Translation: CASSPGQLEWEQYF. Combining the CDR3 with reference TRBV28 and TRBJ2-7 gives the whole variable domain DVKVTQSSRYLVKRTGEKVFLECVQDMDHENMFWYRQDPGLGLRLIYFSYDVKMKEKGDIPEGYSVSREKKERFSLILESASTNQTSMYLCASSPGQLEWEQYFGPGTRLTVT.

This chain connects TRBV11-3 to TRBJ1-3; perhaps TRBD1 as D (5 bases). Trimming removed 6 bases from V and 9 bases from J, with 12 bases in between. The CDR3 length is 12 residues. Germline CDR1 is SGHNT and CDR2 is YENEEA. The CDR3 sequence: CASRSPRGTIYF. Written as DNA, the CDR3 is TGTGCCAGCAGATCCCCAAGGGGCACCATATATTTT. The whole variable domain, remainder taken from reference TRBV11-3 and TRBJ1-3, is EAGVVQSPRYKIIEKKQPVAFWCNPISGHNTLYWYLQNLGQGPELLIRYENEEAVDDSQLPKDRFSAERLKGVDSTLKIQPAELGDSAVYLCASRSPRGTIYFGEGSWLTVV.

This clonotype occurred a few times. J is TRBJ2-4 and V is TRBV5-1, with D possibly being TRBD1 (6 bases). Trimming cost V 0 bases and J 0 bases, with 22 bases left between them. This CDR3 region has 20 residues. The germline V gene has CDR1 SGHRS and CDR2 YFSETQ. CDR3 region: CASSLAAQGGGLLAKNIQYF. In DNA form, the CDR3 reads TGCGCCAGCAGCTTGGCCGCACAGGGCGGTGGTCTACTAGCCAAAAACATTCAGTACTTC.

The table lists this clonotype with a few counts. The chain's CDR3 is CASGNGRIYEQYF. The CDR3 nucleotides read TGTGCCAGCGGGAACGGGAGGATCTACGAGCAGTACTTC. The chain combines TRBV6-1 with TRBJ2-7; 7 bases agree with TRBD2. V dropped 8 bases and J dropped 3; count of bases not matched to a gene: 7. This CDR3 contains 13 residues. Germline CDR1 is MNHNS and CDR2 is SASEGT.

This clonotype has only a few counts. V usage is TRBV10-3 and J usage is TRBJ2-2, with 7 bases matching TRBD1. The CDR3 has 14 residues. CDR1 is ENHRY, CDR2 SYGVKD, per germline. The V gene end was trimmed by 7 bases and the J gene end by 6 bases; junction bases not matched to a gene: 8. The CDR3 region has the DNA TGTGCCATCAAAACCGGGACAGCTTCCGGGGAGCTGTTTTTT. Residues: CAIKTGTASGELFF.

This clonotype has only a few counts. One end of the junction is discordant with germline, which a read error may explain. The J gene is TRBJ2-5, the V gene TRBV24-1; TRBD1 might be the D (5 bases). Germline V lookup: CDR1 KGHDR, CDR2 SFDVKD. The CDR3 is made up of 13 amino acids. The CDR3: CATSRWGQQTQYF. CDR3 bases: TGTGCCACTTCCAGGTGGGGCCAACAGACCCAGTACTTC.

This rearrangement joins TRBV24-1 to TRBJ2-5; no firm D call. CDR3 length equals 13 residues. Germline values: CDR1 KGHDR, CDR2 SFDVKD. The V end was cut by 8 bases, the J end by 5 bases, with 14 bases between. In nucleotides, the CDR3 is TGTGCCACCAAGAGTTGGAGCGTCGAGACCCAGTACTTC. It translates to CATKSWSVETQYF.

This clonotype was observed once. The CDR3 sequence is CASSLGRGPYTGELFF. In DNA form, the CDR3 reads TGTGCCAGCAGCTTGGGCAGGGGGCCGTACACCGGGGAGCTGTTTTTT. The chain links TRBV5-5 to TRBJ2-2; 8 positions agree with TRBD1. After removal of 0 bases from V and 3 bases from J, the junction contained 4 bases not matched to a gene. CDR1 is SGHKS and CDR2 is YYEKEE in the germline V gene (reference sequence). The CDR3 extends over 16 amino acids.

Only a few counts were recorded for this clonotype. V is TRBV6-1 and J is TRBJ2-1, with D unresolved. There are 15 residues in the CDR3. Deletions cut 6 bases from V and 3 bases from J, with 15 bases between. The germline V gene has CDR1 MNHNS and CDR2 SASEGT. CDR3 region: CASSILSGFYNEQFF. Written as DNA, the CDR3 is TGTGCCAGCAGCATACTTTCCGGGTTCTACAATGAGCAGTTCTTC.

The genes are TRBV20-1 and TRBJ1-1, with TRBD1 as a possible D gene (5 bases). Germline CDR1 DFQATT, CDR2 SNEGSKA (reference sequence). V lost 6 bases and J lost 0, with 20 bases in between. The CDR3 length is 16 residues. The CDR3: CSASGLGVYMNTEAFF. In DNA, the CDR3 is TGCAGTGCGAGTGGCCTGGGGGTGTACATGAACACTGAAGCTTTCTTT.

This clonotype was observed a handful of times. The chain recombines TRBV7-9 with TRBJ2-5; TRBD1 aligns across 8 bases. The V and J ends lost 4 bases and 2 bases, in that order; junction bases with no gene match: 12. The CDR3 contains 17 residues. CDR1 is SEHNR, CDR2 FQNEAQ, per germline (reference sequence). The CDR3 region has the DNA TGTGCCAGCAGCTGGCCCCCGGGACAGGCGGGACAAGAGACCCAGTACTTC. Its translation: CASSWPPGQAGQETQYF.

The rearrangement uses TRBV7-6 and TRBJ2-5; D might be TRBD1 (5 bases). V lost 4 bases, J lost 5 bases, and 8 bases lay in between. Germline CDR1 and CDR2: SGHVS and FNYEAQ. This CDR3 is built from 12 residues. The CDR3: CASSWTLETQYF. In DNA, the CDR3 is TGTGCCAGCAGCTGGACATTGGAGACCCAGTACTTC.

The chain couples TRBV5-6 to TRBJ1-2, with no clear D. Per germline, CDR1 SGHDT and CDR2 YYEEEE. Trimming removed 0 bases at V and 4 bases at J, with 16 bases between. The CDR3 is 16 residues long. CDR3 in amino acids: CASSLGGGRKFYGYTF. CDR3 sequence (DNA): TGTGCCAGCAGCTTGGGGGGAGGAAGGAAATTCTATGGCTACACCTTC. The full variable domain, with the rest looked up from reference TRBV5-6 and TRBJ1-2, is DAGVTQSPTHLIKTRGQQVTLRCSPKSGHDTVSWYQQALGQGPQFIFQYYEEEERQRGNFPDRFSGHQFPNYSSELNVNALLLGDSALYLCASSLGGGRKFYGYTFGSGTRLTVV.

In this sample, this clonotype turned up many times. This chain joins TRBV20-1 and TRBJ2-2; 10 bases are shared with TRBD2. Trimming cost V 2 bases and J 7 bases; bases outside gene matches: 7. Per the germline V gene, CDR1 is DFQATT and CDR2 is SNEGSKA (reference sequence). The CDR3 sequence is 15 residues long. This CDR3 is CSARTGTSVGGELFF. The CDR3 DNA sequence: TGCAGTGCTAGAACCGGGACTAGCGTGGGCGGGGAGCTGTTTTTT.

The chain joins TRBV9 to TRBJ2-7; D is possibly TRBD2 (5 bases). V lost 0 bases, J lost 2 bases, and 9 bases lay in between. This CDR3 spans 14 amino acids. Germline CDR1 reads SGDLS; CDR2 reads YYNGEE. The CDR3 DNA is TGTGCCAGCAGCGTAGCGCCGGGGACCTACGAGCAGTACTTC. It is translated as CASSVAPGTYEQYF.